This passage covers 17 T cell receptor beta chains from one sample sequenced in a study of control samples from healthy donors and cancer patients. The data were produced by immunoSEQ multiplex PCR, yet TCRdb's version contains in-frame clones alone and is incomplete. The repertoire holds 120,000 to 150,000 clones, with 91% as singletons. Sequenced material: blood. These receptor sequences come from a man in his thirties or forties in good health.

This clone was detected once. The chain couples TRBV19 to TRBJ1-1; tentatively, D is TRBD1 (5 bases). Per germline, CDR1 LNHDA and CDR2 SQIVND (reference sequence). V shed 1 base and J shed 2 bases, with 8 bases lying between them. The length of the CDR3 is 14 residues. The CDR3 here is CASSIGGINTEAFF. The CDR3 DNA is TGTGCCAGTAGTATAGGGGGGATAAACACTGAAGCTTTCTTT.

The CDR3 sequence is CASSEWQGATYNSPLHF. For the CDR3, the DNA is TGTGCCAGCAGTGAGTGGCAGGGGGCCACCTATAATTCACCCCTCCACTTT. The chain couples TRBV2 to TRBJ1-6; the match to TRBD1 covers 8 bases. Germline CDR1 SNHLY, CDR2 FYNNEI. This CDR3 has 17 residues. The trim removed 3 bases at V and 2 bases at J, leaving 6 bases unmatched.

The rearrangement links TRBV4-1 to TRBJ1-2; D is ambiguous. The length of the CDR3 is 13 residues. Trimming removed 3 bases from V and 2 bases from J, with 7 bases in between. Germline V gene data show CDR1 as MGHRA and CDR2 as YSYEKL. The CDR3 region is CASSQIPNYGYTF. The CDR3 region has the DNA TGCGCCAGCAGCCAGATACCAAACTATGGCTACACCTTC.

The chain combines TRBV6-5 with TRBJ1-3; the match to TRBD1 covers 9 bases. The CDR3 runs to 15 residues. The J segment lost 1 base and the V segment lost 5 bases, leaving 3 bases of the junction unmatched. Germline V CDR1 and CDR2: MNHEY, SVGAGI. The CDR3 region has the DNA TGTGCCAGCAGTAAGGACAGGGGTTCTGGAAACACCATATATTTT. Amino acids: CASSKDRGSGNTIYF.

V usage is TRBV19 and J usage is TRBJ1-1; TRBD1 agrees at 7 bases. This CDR3 is built from 14 residues. J lost 4 bases, V lost 3 bases, and 5 bases had no gene match. In germline, CDR1 is LNHDA, CDR2 SQIVND (reference sequence). The CDR3 spells CASSMSRGLTEAFF. CDR3 nucleotides: TGTGCCAGTAGTATGAGTAGGGGGCTCACTGAAGCTTTCTTT.

Notes on this clone: Other DNA variants within this sample encode the same CDR3. The chain combines TRBV30 with TRBJ1-5; D remains unclear. V lost 1 base and J 1 base, leaving 5 bases between the germline ends. The CDR3 runs 13 residues. From germline, CDR1 is GTSNPN and CDR2 SVGIG (reference sequence). DNA of the CDR3: TGTGCCTGGAGTGGGGGAAGCAATCAGCCCCAGCATTTT. Translating gives CAWSGGSNQPQHF.

For the CDR3, the DNA is TGTGCCAGCAGCCATGACCGGGACAGGGAGAACGAGCAGTACTTC. It specifies CASSHDRDRENEQYF. V usage is TRBV14 and J usage is TRBJ2-7, with 9 bases that match TRBD1. Losses at the gene ends were 3 bases for V and 5 bases for J; bases not matched to a gene: 8. In germline, CDR1 is SGHDN, CDR2 FVKESK. This CDR3 has 15 amino acids.

CDR3: CASGLKGGTGELFF. The DNA of the CDR3 is TGTGCCAGCGGATTGAAAGGGGGGACCGGGGAGCTGTTTTTT. The chain joins TRBV7-3 to TRBJ2-2; either TRBD1 or TRBD2 may supply D (6 bases each). Trimming pared 8 bases from V and 5 bases from J, leaving 15 bases between. The germline V gene has CDR1 SGHTA and CDR2 FQGTGA. The CDR3 runs 14 residues.

With respect to this clone: The sample has other DNA sequences that encode this CDR3 too. V and J are TRBV29-1 and TRBJ2-1, with D possibly TRBD2 on 7 matching bases. Germline loops: CDR1 SQVTM, CDR2 ANQGSEA. The CDR3 is 12 amino acids. V lost 6 bases and J lost 10, with 16 bases in between. CDR3 nucleotides: TGCAGCGTACTCGCGGGGGCGGGGGAGCAGTTCTTC. As protein: CSVLAGAGEQFF.

This rearrangement joins TRBV19 to TRBJ1-4; D unclear. V dropped 5 bases and J dropped 8 bases, with 18 bases sitting between them. Germline assignment: CDR1 LNHDA and CDR2 SQIVND (reference sequence). The CDR3 is 15 residues long. The CDR3: CASSRDMGWEEKLFF. The CDR3 DNA sequence: TGTGCCAGTAGTCGCGACATGGGGTGGGAGGAAAAACTGTTTTTT.

V gene TRBV6-1 combines with J gene TRBJ1-2; 8 bases match TRBD1. CDR1 MNHNS and CDR2 SASEGT come from the germline V gene. The CDR3 runs 14 residues. The J segment lost 3 bases and the V segment lost 1 base, leaving 1 base of the junction unmatched. The CDR3 reads CASSEVTGDYGYTF. In DNA form, the CDR3 reads TGTGCCAGCAGTGAAGTGACAGGGGACTATGGCTACACCTTC.

The chain employs TRBV5-1 and TRBJ2-2, with D possibly matching TRBD2 (6 bases). V lost 0 bases and J 1 base, leaving 10 bases between the germline ends. Germline V gives CDR1 SGHRS, CDR2 YFSETQ. The CDR3 is 16 residues long. The CDR3 DNA is TGCGCCAGCAGCTTGGCCCGGGGGATGAACACCGGGGAGCTGTTTTTT. Translated: CASSLARGMNTGELFF.

This chain connects TRBV19 to TRBJ1-2, with 7 bases aligning to TRBD1. Per the germline V gene, CDR1 is LNHDA and CDR2 is SQIVND (reference sequence). There are 15 residues in the CDR3. V was pared by 2 bases and J by 7 bases, with 10 bases of the junction left unmatched. CDR3 bases: TGTGCCAGTAGTATATTTTCAGGGGGTGACGGTGGCTACACCTTC. Residues: CASSIFSGGDGGYTF.

The V and J genes are TRBV25-1 and TRBJ2-2, with TRBD2 matching over 7 bases. Trimming took 4 bases from V and 6 from J; bases not matched to a gene: 5. The CDR3 sequence is 14 residues long. Germline assignment: CDR1 MGHDK and CDR2 SYGVNS. The CDR3 spells CASSATSFAGELFF. The CDR3 coding sequence is TGTGCCAGCAGTGCGACTAGCTTCGCCGGGGAGCTGTTTTTT.

V gene TRBV4-1 combines with J gene TRBJ1-5; no reliable D call. Germline loops: CDR1 MGHRA, CDR2 YSYEKL. V was trimmed by 0 bases and J by 6 bases, leaving 6 bases between them. This CDR3 is built from 13 residues. The CDR3, as DNA: TGCGCCAGCAGCCAAGATGGGGTTCAGCCCCAGCATTTT. Its protein product is CASSQDGVQPQHF.

The chain recombines TRBV5-1 with TRBJ2-5, with D possibly called TRBD1 or TRBD2 (5 bases each). Germline assignment: CDR1 SGHRS and CDR2 YFSETQ. CDR3 length: 14 amino acids. The V end was cut by 4 bases, the J end by 3 bases, with 13 bases between. Here the CDR3 reads CASSPILGEETQYF. CDR3 sequence (DNA): TGCGCCAGCAGCCCGATCTTGGGGGAAGAGACCCAGTACTTC.

The chain recombines TRBV27 with TRBJ2-5; the D is unclear. The CDR3 totals 15 residues. Per germline, CDR1 MNHEY and CDR2 SMNVEV (reference sequence). V lost 1 base and J lost 2, with 11 bases in between. CDR3 protein: CASSLYPTGQETQYF. The DNA for the CDR3 is TGTGCCAGCAGTTTATATCCCACCGGACAAGAGACCCAGTACTTC.